The rows below give T cell receptor beta chains drawn from one sample of a study of cytomegalovirus exposure and HLA in healthy donors. The data were produced by immunoSEQ multiplex PCR, yet TCRdb's version contains in-frame clones alone and is incomplete. The sample shows approximately 140,000 clones, over 60% of them seen only once. The source material was PBMCs. The receptors derive from a male donor in good health and CMV-seropositive. Both conserved end residues are part of each CDR3. A D gene is named only where the DNA matches it firmly. Clone size is stated in some rows and not others, as once, few, many or a class when expanded.

TGCGCCAGCCAACTAGCGGGGGGGCAGTTTACCGGGGAGCTGTTTTTT,CASQLAGGQFTGELFF,TRBJ2-2,TRBD2,NA,TRBV5-1
TGTGCCAGCAGTCCCGGGACTTCCTACGAGCAGTACTTC,CASSPGTSYEQYF,TRBJ2-7,NA,NA,TRBV28
TGCGCCAGCAGCTTAGGACAGGGGGATGGGGCTTTCTTT,CASSLGQGDGAFF,TRBJ1-1,TRBD1,NA,TRBV5-1
TGTGCCTGGAGTAAGGCAGGGGTACGTCAGCCCCAGCATTTT,CAWSKAGVRQPQHF,TRBJ1-5,NA,NA,TRBV30
TGTGCCAGCAGCGCCTACAGGGGGGGTTACACTGAAGCTTTCTTT,CASSAYRGGYTEAFF,TRBJ1-1,TRBD1,once,TRBV9
TGTGCCAGCAGTTACAATGGGGCGGTAGAGCAGTACTTC,CASSYNGAVEQYF,TRBJ2-7,NA,NA,TRBV7-9
TGTGCCAGTAGTATGACTGCCTATAGCAATCAGCCCCAGCATTTT,CASSMTAYSNQPQHF,TRBJ1-5,NA,once,TRBV19
TGTGCCAGCAAGCCAGGGGTTAAGAATGAGCAGTTCTTC,CASKPGVKNEQFF,TRBJ2-1,NA,NA,TRBV27
TGCGCCAGCAGCCAGACACAGGCAACCGGGGAGCTGTTTTTT,CASSQTQATGELFF,TRBJ2-2,NA,NA,TRBV4-1
TGTGCCAGCACCTGGGGCAGCCTCTACGAGCAGTACTTC,CASTWGSLYEQYF,TRBJ2-7,NA,NA,TRBV2
TGTGCCAGTAGTATAGCTCCCGGGGCCTACGAGCAGTACTTC,CASSIAPGAYEQYF,TRBJ2-7,NA,once,TRBV19
TGTTCCAGCAGCTTACTGACAGGGGGCACTGAAGCTTTCTTT,CSSSLLTGGTEAFF,TRBJ1-1,TRBD1,NA,TRBV7-9
TGTGCCAGCAGCTTAGAGGCCACAGATCAAGGATGGCAGTACTTC,CASSLEATDQGWQYF,TRBJ2-7,NA,NA,TRBV7-8
TGCGCCAGCAGCCAGACGGGCTCTGGAAACACCATATATTTT,CASSQTGSGNTIYF,TRBJ1-3,NA,NA,TRBV5-1
TGTGCCAGCAGCTTACAGGGACAGGGGTTCGCTGAAGCTTTCTTT,CASSLQGQGFAEAFF,TRBJ1-1,TRBD1,NA,TRBV7-9
TGTGCCAGCAGCTCCGTAGACAGGGGCTACGAGCAGTACTTC,CASSSVDRGYEQYF,TRBJ2-7,TRBD1,NA,TRBV7-9
TGTGCCAGCAGTTTAAACCACAGGGCCGAGCAGTACTTC,CASSLNHRAEQYF,TRBJ2-7,NA,NA,TRBV27
TGTGCCAGCAGCTTAGTAGGGACAGGGGATCAGCCCCAGCATTTT,CASSLVGTGDQPQHF,TRBJ1-5,TRBD1,NA,TRBV7-9
TGTGCCACCAGCAGAGATCCGGGGGGCCAAGAGACCCAGTACTTC,CATSRDPGGQETQYF,TRBJ2-5,TRBD2,NA,TRBV15
TGTGCCAGCAGTTACTCGGACAGTCCTAATGAAAAACTGTTTTTT,CASSYSDSPNEKLFF,TRBJ1-4,NA,few,TRBV6-5
TGTGCCAGCAGTGGAGTACAGGGAACCGAGCAGTACTTC,CASSGVQGTEQYF,TRBJ2-7,NA,once,TRBV6-5
TGTGCCAGCAAGGGGAGTGGGCAGGGGCCCTACGAGCAGTACTTC,CASKGSGQGPYEQYF,TRBJ2-7,NA,NA,TRBV6-6
TGTGCCAGCAGCATACGGGGGACAGCTGATGAGCAGTTCTTC,CASSIRGTADEQFF,TRBJ2-1,NA,NA,TRBV5-5
TGTGCCAGCAGGGGACCCGGGACAAGGCTCAACTATGGCTACACCTTC,CASRGPGTRLNYGYTF,TRBJ1-2,NA,once,TRBV2
TGCGCCAGCAGCCTGACCGCCCAGGCAGCCTATGGCTACACCTTC,CASSLTAQAAYGYTF,TRBJ1-2,NA,few,TRBV5-1
NA,CASSLGGGGAVFF,TRBJ2-2,NA,NA,TRBV5-4
TGTGCCAGTAGTATAAATAGCGGGATACTCAATGAGCAGTTCTTC,CASSINSGILNEQFF,TRBJ2-1,TRBD2,NA,TRBV19
TGTGCCAGCAGCTTAGTCTCTAGCGGGAGCCAAGAGACCCAGTACTTC,CASSLVSSGSQETQYF,TRBJ2-5,TRBD2,NA,TRBV7-2
TGTGCCAGCAGGAGACAGGGGATGTTGTCCTACGAGCAGTACTTC,CASRRQGMLSYEQYF,TRBJ2-7,TRBD1,NA,TRBV7-9
TGTGCCACCAGCAGAGGGGACTCAAGGGTCACTGAAGCTTTCTTT,CATSRGDSRVTEAFF,TRBJ1-1,NA,once,TRBV15
TGTGCCAGCAGCTTACGGGATAACTATGGCTACACCTTC,CASSLRDNYGYTF,TRBJ1-2,NA,NA,TRBV7-9
TGTGCCAGCAGCCCCTCGGGACTAGCTGTGAGCGAGCAGTACTTC,CASSPSGLAVSEQYF,TRBJ2-7,TRBD2,NA,TRBV7-2
TGTGCCAGCAGCCAATTACCGGGACAGATAAACATTCAGTACTTC,CASSQLPGQINIQYF,TRBJ2-4,TRBD1,few,TRBV14
TGTGCCAGCAGCTTATACACTAGCGGACGTAACAATGAGCAGTTCTTC,CASSLYTSGRNNEQFF,TRBJ2-1,TRBD2,few,TRBV7-3
TGTGCCAGCAGTTGGGGGGATAACACAGATACGCAGTATTTT,CASSWGDNTDTQYF,TRBJ2-3,NA,NA,TRBV5-4
TGCGCCAGCAGCTTTTCGGGGGGGACGAACACTGAAGCTTTCTTT,CASSFSGGTNTEAFF,TRBJ1-1,NA,NA,TRBV5-1
TGTGCCAGCAGCGCGAACATTGACAATGAGCAGTTCTTC,CASSANIDNEQFF,TRBJ2-1,NA,NA,TRBV9
TGTGCCAGCAGTTACGCTCTGCAGGGGGCAGGAGCTTTCTTT,CASSYALQGAGAFF,TRBJ1-1,TRBD1,NA,TRBV6-5
TGTGCCAGCAGTGTCGGTCTTATGAACACTGAAGCTTTCTTT,CASSVGLMNTEAFF,TRBJ1-1,NA,NA,TRBV2
TGTGCCTGGAGTGTACAAGTCTTTGAGCAGTTCTTC,CAWSVQVFEQFF,TRBJ2-1,NA,few,TRBV30
TGTGCCAGTAGTATCGGACTAGCGGGGTCATACAATGAGCAGTTCTTC,CASSIGLAGSYNEQFF,TRBJ2-1,TRBD2,NA,TRBV19
TGTGCCAGCAGCTTATTAAGGCTAGGAAGCACAGATACGCAGTATTTT,CASSLLRLGSTDTQYF,TRBJ2-3,NA,once,TRBV7-9
TGTGCTAGCAGCGATAGGGGGACTAGCGGGGGTCTTGGCGAGCAGTTCTTC,CASSDRGTSGGLGEQFF,TRBJ2-1,TRBD2,NA,TRBV7-7
TGTGCCAGCAGTTCCCTAAAAACTAGCGGGAGTCGCAGGGAGCTGTTTTTT,CASSSLKTSGSRRELFF,TRBJ2-2,TRBD2,few,TRBV27
TGTGCCAGTAGCGCAACTAATGAAAAACTGTTTTTT,CASSATNEKLFF,TRBJ1-4,NA,few,TRBV19
TGTGCCAGCAGGATAGCCGGGACAAATACTTACGAGCAGTACTTC,CASRIAGTNTYEQYF,TRBJ2-7,NA,NA,TRBV28
TGTGCCAGCAGTTTAGGGACATCCTACGAGCAGTACTTC,CASSLGTSYEQYF,TRBJ2-7,NA,once,TRBV27
TGTGCCAGCTCCCGCCTTCCGGCAGGGGAGGGTGGCTACACCTTC,CASSRLPAGEGGYTF,TRBJ1-2,NA,NA,TRBV18
TGTGCCAGCTCCCGGGAACGGACGACCTACGAGCAGTACTTC,CASSRERTTYEQYF,TRBJ2-7,NA,NA,TRBV25-1
TGTGCCAGCTCACCGAGTTCACAGGGGGCACAAGGTGAAAAACTGTTTTTT,CASSPSSQGAQGEKLFF,TRBJ1-4,TRBD1,NA,TRBV18
TGTGCCAGCAGTGACGGGACTTCAGACAATGAGCAGTTCTTC,CASSDGTSDNEQFF,TRBJ2-1,NA,NA,TRBV25-1
TGTGCCAGCAGTTTACCCGTACAGGGGGCTTTTCAGTACTTC,CASSLPVQGAFQYF,TRBJ2-7,TRBD1,NA,TRBV28
TGTGCCAGCAGCCCCGGGACTAGCGGAACCTACGAGCAGTACTTC,CASSPGTSGTYEQYF,TRBJ2-7,TRBD2,NA,TRBV5-4
TGTGCCAGCAGGGGTCGAAGCAGGGGGAATGAAAAACTGTTTTTT,CASRGRSRGNEKLFF,TRBJ1-4,TRBD1,once,TRBV6-6